This T cell receptor (beta chain) was sequenced in a study of T cells after yellow fever vaccination. About the research overall: Researchers used SMART-Seq v4 Ultra Low Input to prepare fractions that had low cell numbers.

TCRdb passed the 5' RACE reads through MiXCR, listing each CDR3 protein once. Of about 69,000 distinct CDR3 sequences in the sample, 5% to 6.5% were seen once. This clonotype came up many times. The germline V gene has CDR1 MGHDK and CDR2 SYGVNS. V lost 2 bases and J lost 5; bases outside the gene matches: 4. The CDR3 extends over 14 amino acids. Sequencing was performed on CD4+ T cells sorted from PBMCs, taken around 16 days after the first yellow fever vaccination. This chain joins TRBV25-1 and TRBJ2-7; the match to TRBD1 covers 9 bases. The receptor was isolated from a young man who received the YFV17D yellow fever vaccine. CDR3 DNA: TGTGCCAGCAGTGAAGTAGGGACAGGGAACGAGCAGTACTTC. Translating gives CASSEVGTGNEQYF.